Described below is a single T cell receptor beta chain sequence and its context. Its antigen is not identified. These data belong to a study of PD-1 blockade in classical Hodgkin lymphoma. Study results and limitations: By C4D1 there was a significant rise in CD4+ TCR diversity but not in CD8+ TCR diversity. Nivolumab starters within 1 year of ASCT were excluded. TCR diversity at baseline was reported to be reduced in newly diagnosed patients relative to healthy donors.

Profiled with immunoSEQ multiplex PCR; TCRdb holds only in-frame clones, not every one. Of around 37,000 clones in the sample, approximately 90% were seen once. Time point here: cycle 4 day 1 (C4D1), after 6 weeks of nivolumab. Relapse was seen in all patients after autologous stem cell transplantation, and brentuximab vedotin exposure was variable. Thawed PBMCs were the source of CD4+ T cells, purified by magnetic negative selection. Between the trimmed V and J ends, which lost 7 bases and 7 bases, there was a span of 14 bases. Germline loops: CDR1 ENHRY, CDR2 SYGVKD. The CDR3 extends over 13 amino acids.

The sequence derives from a human donor with classical Hodgkin lymphoma. V is TRBV10-3 and J is TRBJ1-5; a possible D gene is TRBD1 (5 bases). Sequences were derived from CD4+ T cells from blood, sampled before the fourth cycle of nivolumab. The CDR3 bases are TGTGCCATCACGGGGACCCCCGGGCAGCCCCAGCATTTT. It yields the protein CAITGTPGQPQHF.